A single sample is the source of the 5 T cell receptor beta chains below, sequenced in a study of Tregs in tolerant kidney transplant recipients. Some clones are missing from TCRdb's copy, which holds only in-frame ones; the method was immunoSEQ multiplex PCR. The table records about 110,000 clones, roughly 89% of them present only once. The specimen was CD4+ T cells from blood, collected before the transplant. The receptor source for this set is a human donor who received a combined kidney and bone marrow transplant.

Written as DNA, the CDR3 is TGTGCCAGTATGCGGGAGCCGACAGATACGCAGTATTTT. This sequence encodes CASMREPTDTQYF. V gene TRBV19 combines with J gene TRBJ2-3; 7 bases are a match to TRBD2. The trim removed 7 bases at V and 3 bases at J, leaving 4 bases unmatched. In germline, CDR1 is LNHDA, CDR2 SQIVND (reference sequence). The CDR3 is made up of 13 amino acids.

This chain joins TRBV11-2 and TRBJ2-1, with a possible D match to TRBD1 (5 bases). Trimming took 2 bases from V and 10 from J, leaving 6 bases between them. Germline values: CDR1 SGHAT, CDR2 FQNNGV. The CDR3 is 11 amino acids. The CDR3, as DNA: TGTGCCAGCAGCTTAAGGACAGAGCAGTTCTTC. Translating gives CASSLRTEQFF.

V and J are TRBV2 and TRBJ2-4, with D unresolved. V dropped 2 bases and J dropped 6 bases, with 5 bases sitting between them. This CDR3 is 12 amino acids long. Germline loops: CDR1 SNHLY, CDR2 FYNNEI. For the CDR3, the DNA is TGTGCCAGCAGTGAACAATTAAACATTCAGTACTTC. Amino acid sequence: CASSEQLNIQYF.

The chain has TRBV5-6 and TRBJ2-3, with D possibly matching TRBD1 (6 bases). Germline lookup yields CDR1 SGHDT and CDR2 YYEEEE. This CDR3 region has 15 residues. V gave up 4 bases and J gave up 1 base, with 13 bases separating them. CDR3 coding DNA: TGTGCCAGCAGCCCGGACAGACGACGCACAGATACGCAGTATTTT. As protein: CASSPDRRRTDTQYF.

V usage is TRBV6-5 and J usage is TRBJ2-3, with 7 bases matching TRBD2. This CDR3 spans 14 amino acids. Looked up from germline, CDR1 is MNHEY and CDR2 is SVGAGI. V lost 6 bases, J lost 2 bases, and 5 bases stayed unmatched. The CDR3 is CASRTGTNTDTQYF. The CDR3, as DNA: TGTGCCAGCAGAACCGGGACTAACACAGATACGCAGTATTTT.